A selection of T cell receptor beta chains follows, all from one sample in a study of cytomegalovirus exposure and HLA in healthy donors. Assay used: immunoSEQ multiplex PCR; TCRdb lists only in-frame clones, some missing. This sample has about 98,000 clones, with roughly 87% found just once. Sequenced sample: PBMCs. Every receptor here comes from a woman younger than 45 in good health and CMV-seronegative. CDR3s include the opening cysteine and the closing phenylalanine or tryptophan.

v_gene	j_gene	CDR3aa
TRBV19	TRBJ1-6	CASSTNRGSPLHF
TRBV10-3	TRBJ2-1	CAMGLAGGNEQFF
TRBV6-5	TRBJ1-2	CASSYANPEGYTF
TRBV4-2	TRBJ1-1	CASSQAQGTNTEAFF
TRBV18	TRBJ2-7	CASSPFRRGSSYEQYF
TRBV5-1	TRBJ2-1	CASSLELGTYNEQFF
TRBV7-7	TRBJ2-5	CASSPGQARAQYF
TRBV5-1	TRBJ1-2	CASSPDSLNDYYTF
TRBV6-1	TRBJ1-2	CASSDLWRSRINYGYTF
TRBV5-1	TRBJ1-3	CASRTSKSHSGNTIYF
TRBV7-9	TRBJ2-5	CASRASGGIETQYF
TRBV5-1	TRBJ1-2	CASSEGDTGNYGYTF
TRBV5-1	TRBJ2-3	CASSSILGGTDTQYF
TRBV7-3	TRBJ2-5	CASSLTSATGGQETQYF
TRBV9	TRBJ1-1	CASSEGIQAEAFF
TRBV9	TRBJ2-5	CASSVGGGRETQYF
TRBV6-5	TRBJ1-1	CASSYDRGEAFF
TRBV4-2	TRBJ2-7	CASSQGGSSYEQYF
TRBV7-8	TRBJ2-7	CASSYALDRASEQYF
TRBV10-3	TRBJ2-7	CAISETSLRYEQYF
TRBV19	TRBJ2-6	CASGGTVNSGANVLTF
TRBV28	TRBJ2-1	CATQGGAYNEQFF
TRBV7-7	TRBJ2-5	CASSGPGVGETQYF
TRBV4-2	TRBJ2-3	CASTPGGAGVPDTQYF
TRBV5-1	TRBJ2-1	CASLGGLEQFF
TRBV2	TRBJ2-3	CASSDRTSGGPGTQYF
TRBV5-1	TRBJ2-5	CATNERGPQETQYF
TRBV21-1	TRBJ2-7	CASSNSEQYF
TRBV28	TRBJ2-3	CAIDGQPTDTQYF
TRBV9	TRBJ2-5	CASSSSTGLETQYF
TRBV27	TRBJ2-1	CASSLREANEQFF
TRBV11-2	TRBJ2-7	CASSVWRGTSGPYEQYF
TRBV5-8	TRBJ1-1	CASSLLQGASEAFF
TRBV2	TRBJ2-3	CASYSPNHLTDTQYF
TRBV2	TRBJ1-1	CASSEGRAAFF
TRBV9	TRBJ2-3	CASSAGLAGGIDTQYF
TRBV11-2	TRBJ2-1	CASSRRGDLVNEQFF
TRBV25-1	TRBJ1-2	CASSAAPQDYGYTF
TRBV27	TRBJ2-7	CASSFVDRSGEQYF
TRBV11-3	TRBJ2-1	CASSPRDRGIDEQFF
TRBV19	TRBJ2-7	CASSLGLAGVYEQYF
TRBV27	TRBJ1-1	CASSLRTRGTEAFF
TRBV11-1	TRBJ2-2	CASSFRRSVHQELFF
TRBV9	TRBJ1-1	CASSDGQGTRAFF
TRBV5-1	TRBJ2-7	CASSWASGPTYEQYF
TRBV4-3	TRBJ1-4	CASSQRAIGVGDEKLFF
TRBV15	TRBJ2-5	CATSRDREETQYF
TRBV4-3	TRBJ1-2	CASSQVEQGDRGYTF
TRBV29-1	TRBJ1-1	CSGGQMPEAFF
TRBV7-2	TRBJ2-1	CASSLSDRGLYEQFF
TRBV19	TRBJ1-6	CASEPGGSSPLHF
TRBV5-4	TRBJ2-3	CASSLGPPGGTDTQYF
TRBV7-6	TRBJ2-3	CASRVISGSTDTQYF
TRBV5-5	TRBJ1-1	CATTAEEETEAFF
TRBV9	TRBJ1-1	CASSVVAGNTEAFF
TRBV2	TRBJ2-6	CASSLLAGGPGANVLTF
TRBV10-3	TRBJ1-5	CAISESGQGNQPQHF
TRBV28	TRBJ1-4	CASLLATNEKLFF
TRBV2	TRBJ1-2	CASRAITGNYGYTF